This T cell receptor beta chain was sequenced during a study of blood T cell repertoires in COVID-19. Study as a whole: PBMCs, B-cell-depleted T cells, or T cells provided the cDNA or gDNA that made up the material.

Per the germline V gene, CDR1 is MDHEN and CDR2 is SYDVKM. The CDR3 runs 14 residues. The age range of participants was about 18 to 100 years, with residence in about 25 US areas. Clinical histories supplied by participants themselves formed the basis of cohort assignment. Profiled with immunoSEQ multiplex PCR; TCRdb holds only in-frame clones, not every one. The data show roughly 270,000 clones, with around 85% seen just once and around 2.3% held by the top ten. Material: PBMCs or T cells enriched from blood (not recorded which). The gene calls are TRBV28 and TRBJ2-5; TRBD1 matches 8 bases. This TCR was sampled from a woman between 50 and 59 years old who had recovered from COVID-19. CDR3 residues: CAAAGGEAQETQYF. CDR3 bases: TGTGCAGCTGCAGGGGGCGAAGCCCAAGAGACCCAGTACTTC.